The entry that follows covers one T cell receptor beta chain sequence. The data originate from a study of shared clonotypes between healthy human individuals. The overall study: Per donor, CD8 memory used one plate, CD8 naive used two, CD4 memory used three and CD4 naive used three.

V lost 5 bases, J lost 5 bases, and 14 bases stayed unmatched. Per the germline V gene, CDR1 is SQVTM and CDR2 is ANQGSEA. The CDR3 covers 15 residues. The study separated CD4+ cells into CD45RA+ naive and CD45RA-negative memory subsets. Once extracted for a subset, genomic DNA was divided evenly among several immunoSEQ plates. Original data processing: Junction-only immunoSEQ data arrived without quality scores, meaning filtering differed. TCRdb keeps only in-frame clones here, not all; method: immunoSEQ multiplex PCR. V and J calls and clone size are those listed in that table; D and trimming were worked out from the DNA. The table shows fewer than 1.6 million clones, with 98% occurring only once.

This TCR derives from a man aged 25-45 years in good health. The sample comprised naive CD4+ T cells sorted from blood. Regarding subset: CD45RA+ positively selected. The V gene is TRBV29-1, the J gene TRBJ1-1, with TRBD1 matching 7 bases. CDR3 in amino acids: CSVFGQVLVRTEAFF. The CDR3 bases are TGCAGCGTTTTTGGACAGGTGTTGGTGAGGACTGAAGCTTTCTTT.